The text below deals with one TCR beta chain. This clonotype was recorded at least ten times. Its antigen is currently not known. Within one base of it there is no much larger clone, and no base qualities were kept. These data are taken from a study of early T cells in non-severe SARS-CoV-2 infection (dated by TCRdb to about 2021). Background for the entire study: Because TCR sequencing was done on bulk RNA from unsorted whole blood, the alpha and beta chains could not be paired.

Beyond this particular receptor, the publication reports: VDJdb matching was skewed toward anti-spike CD8 responses and likely underestimated virus-specific expansions by missing private and CD4 specificities.

The library was made by 5' RACE. TCRdb names NextSeq 500 as the instrument used. Unique molecular identifiers were attached to individual cDNA molecules in the TCR library protocol so that sequencing error and PCR bias could be corrected. Sequencing covered both TCR alpha and beta chains, and within each sample the abundances of alpha and beta sequences were tightly co-correlated. The published analysis was carried out like this. Decombinator V4 was used to perform V gene, J gene and CDR3 annotation of TCR sequences. Expanded TCRs were defined as changing significantly between any two time points under a Poisson model with p below 0.0001. TCR abundances were normalised to the total number of TCRs sequenced per sample and were expressed as counts per million. MAIT TCRs were defined by TRAV1-2 paired with TRAJ12, TRAJ20 or TRAJ33, and iNKT TCRs by TRAV10 paired with TRAJ18. VDJdb, accessed 1 November 2021, was searched for CMV, EBV and SARS-CoV-2 annotated TCRs, with TCRs annotated for multiple antigens excluded. The public reads were run again by TCRdb, first through fastp at Q25 and then through MiXCR, and only productive beta chains were kept. For every CDR3 protein sequence, its rows merge into one entry that carries the most common genes and DNA. TCRdb, not the original authors, processed these V and J calls. The sample records about 35,000 distinct CDR3 sequences, roughly 5.7% of which are singletons. Of the sample, around 8% is held by the ten largest clones.

The CDR3 measures 13 amino acids from cysteine to phenylalanine. Of the read, only the CDR3 DNA is kept; its 39 bases are in frame from base 1. V and J are truncated by 4 bases and 2 bases respectively, leaving an intervening sequence of 7 bases. The germline V gene specifies MNHEY as CDR1 and SVGEGT as CDR2. A case-control design nested within a healthcare worker cohort in London, UK, was used, with weekly nasopharyngeal swab PCR tests and blood sampling performed. Between 23 and 31 March 2020, the week of the UK lockdown, healthcare workers were enrolled and then followed up weekly for as long as 16 weeks.

The material sequenced was whole blood. The source is an adult who was a healthcare worker with PCR-confirmed SARS-CoV-2 infection or an uninfected control (not recorded which). The sequence links TRBV6-2 or TRBV6-3 to TRBJ2-3, with no confident D gene call. The nucleotides read TGTGCCAGCAGTTCCGGAGACACAGATACGCAGTATTTT. Its coded protein is CASSSGDTDTQYF.